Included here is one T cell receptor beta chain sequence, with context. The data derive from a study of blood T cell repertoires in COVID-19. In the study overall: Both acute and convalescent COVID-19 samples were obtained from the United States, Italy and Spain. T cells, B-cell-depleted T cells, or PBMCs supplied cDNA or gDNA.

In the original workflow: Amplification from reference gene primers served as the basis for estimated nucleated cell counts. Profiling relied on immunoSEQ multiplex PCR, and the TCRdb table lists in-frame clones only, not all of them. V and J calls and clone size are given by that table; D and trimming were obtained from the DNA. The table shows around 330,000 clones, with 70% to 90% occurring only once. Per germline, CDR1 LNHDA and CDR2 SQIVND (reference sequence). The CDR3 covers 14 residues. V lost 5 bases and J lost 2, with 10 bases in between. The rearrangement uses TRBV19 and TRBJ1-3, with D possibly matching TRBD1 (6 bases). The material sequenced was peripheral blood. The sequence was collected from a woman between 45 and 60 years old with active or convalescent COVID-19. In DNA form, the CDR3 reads TGTGCCAGTAGTGCACAGGGAGCTGGAAACACCATATATTTT. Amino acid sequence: CASSAQGAGNTIYF.